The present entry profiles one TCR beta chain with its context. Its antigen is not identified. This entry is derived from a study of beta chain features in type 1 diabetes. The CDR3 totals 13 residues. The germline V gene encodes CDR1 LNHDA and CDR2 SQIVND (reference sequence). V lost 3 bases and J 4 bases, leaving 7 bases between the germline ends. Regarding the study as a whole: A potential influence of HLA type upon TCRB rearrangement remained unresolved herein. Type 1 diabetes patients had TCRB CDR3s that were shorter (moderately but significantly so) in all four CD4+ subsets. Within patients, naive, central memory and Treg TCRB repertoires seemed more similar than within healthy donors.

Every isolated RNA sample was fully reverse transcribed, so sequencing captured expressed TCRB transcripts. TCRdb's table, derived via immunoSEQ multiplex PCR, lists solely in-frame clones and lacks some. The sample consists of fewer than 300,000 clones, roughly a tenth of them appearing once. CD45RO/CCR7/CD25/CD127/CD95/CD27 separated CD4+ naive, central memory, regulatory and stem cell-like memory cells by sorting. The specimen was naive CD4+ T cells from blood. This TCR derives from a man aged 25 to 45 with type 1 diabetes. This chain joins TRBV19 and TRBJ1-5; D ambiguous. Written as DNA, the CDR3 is TGTGCCAGTAGTATTCACGGGAATCAGCCCCAGCATTTT. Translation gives CASSIHGNQPQHF.